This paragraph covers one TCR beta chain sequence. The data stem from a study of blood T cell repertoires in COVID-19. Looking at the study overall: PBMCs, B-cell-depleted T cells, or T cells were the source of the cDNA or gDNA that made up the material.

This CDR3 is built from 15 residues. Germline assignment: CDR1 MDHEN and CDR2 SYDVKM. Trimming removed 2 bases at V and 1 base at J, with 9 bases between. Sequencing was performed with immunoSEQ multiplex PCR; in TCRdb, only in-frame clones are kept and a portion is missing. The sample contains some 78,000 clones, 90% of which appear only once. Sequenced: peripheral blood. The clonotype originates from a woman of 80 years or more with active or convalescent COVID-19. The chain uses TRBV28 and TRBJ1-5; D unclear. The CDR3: CASSLIGQSNQPQHF. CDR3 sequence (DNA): TGTGCCAGCAGTTTAATTGGGCAAAGCAATCAGCCCCAGCATTTT.